The rows below give T cell receptor beta chains drawn from one sample of a study of T cells of healthy individuals. TCRdb redid the calling of the 5' RACE reads with MiXCR, one entry per CDR3 protein. The sample gives about 96,000 distinct CDR3 sequences, around 17% of which show up once; over 5% is in the top ten. The receptors originated from a human donor in good health. Both conserved end residues are part of each CDR3. The D gene is left open where the match is weak. Size tells how often a clone was seen (once, few, many) or the class of an expanded clone, and some rows leave it out.

clone_size | j_call | v_call | d_call | cdr3_aa | cdr3_nt
many | TRBJ1-5 | TRBV19 | . | CASSIYGEGGNQPQHF | TGTGCCAGTAGTATTTACGGGGAAGGCGGCAATCAGCCCCAGCATTTT
. | TRBJ2-1 | TRBV6-5 | . | CALDPSSYNEQFF | TGTGCCCTTGATCCGAGCTCCTACAATGAGCAGTTCTTC
. | TRBJ2-2 | TRBV20-1 | TRBD1 | CSASTGTAELFF | TGCAGTGCAAGTACCGGGACAGCGGAGCTGTTTTTT
. | TRBJ2-1 | TRBV7-7 | . | CASSLAQARSSYNEQFF | TGTGCCAGCAGCTTAGCTCAGGCGAGGAGCTCCTACAATGAGCAGTTCTTC
few | TRBJ2-3 | TRBV9 | TRBD1 | CASSVGNRGADTQYF | TGTGCCAGCAGCGTAGGGAACAGGGGAGCAGATACGCAGTATTTT
few | TRBJ2-1 | TRBV29-1 | . | CSVGGTEQFF | TGCAGCGTTGGGGGGACGGAGCAGTTCTTC
few | TRBJ1-2 | TRBV29-1 | . | CSVELGSYGYTF | TGCAGCGTTGAACTGGGGAGCTATGGCTACACCTTC
few | TRBJ2-7 | TRBV28 | TRBD1 | CASIRQGPSYEQYF | TGTGCCAGCATTCGACAGGGGCCTTCCTACGAGCAGTACTTC
. | TRBJ2-1 | TRBV15 | TRBD1 | CATSAITGGSSYNEQFF | TGTGCCACCAGCGCAATCACAGGGGGCAGCTCCTACAATGAGCAGTTCTTC
. | TRBJ1-2 | TRBV20-1 | . | CSARDTDYGYTF | TGCAGTGCTAGGGACACGGACTATGGCTACACCTTC
many | TRBJ2-7 | TRBV28 | TRBD1 | CASGSWTGGTSTYEQYF | TGTGCCAGCGGCTCCTGGACAGGGGGGACTAGTACCTACGAGCAGTACTTC
. | TRBJ2-3 | TRBV20-1 | TRBD2 | CSARLAASTDTQYF | TGCAGTGCTCGACTAGCAGCTAGCACAGATACGCAGTATTTT
. | TRBJ2-7 | TRBV7-2 | . | CASSHTLLTHSSYEQYF | TGTGCCAGCAGCCACACACTCCTGACACATTCCTCCTACGAGCAGTACTTC
few | TRBJ2-7 | TRBV6-2/TRBV6-3 | . | CASSPSTGHLAYEQYF | TGTGCCAGCAGTCCATCGACAGGCCATCTTGCCTACGAGCAGTACTTC
many | TRBJ2-5 | TRBV5-6 | TRBD2 | CASSPGLANQETQYF | TGTGCCAGCAGCCCGGGACTAGCGAACCAAGAGACCCAGTACTTC
many | TRBJ2-3 | TRBV29-1 | . | CSARQGGGTDTQYF | TGCAGCGCCCGACAGGGAGGGGGCACAGATACGCAGTATTTT
many | TRBJ1-2 | TRBV18 | . | CASSPQAGGDNYGYTF | TGTGCCAGCTCACCACAGGCTGGGGGGGACAACTATGGCTACACCTTC
few | TRBJ2-3 | TRBV7-2 | TRBD1 | CASSQGQYTDTQYF | TGTGCCAGCAGCCAGGGACAGTACACAGATACGCAGTATTTT
many | TRBJ1-5 | TRBV6-2/TRBV6-3 | . | CASSNLFEAWTKKRASNQPQHF | TGTGCCAGCAGTAACCTCTTTGAGGCCTGGACAAAAAAGAGGGCTAGCAATCAGCCCCAGCATTTT
many | TRBJ2-2 | TRBV5-1 | . | CASSETITGELFF | TGCGCCAGCAGTGAGACTATCACCGGGGAGCTGTTTTTT
many | TRBJ2-7 | TRBV20-1 | TRBD2 | CSVPSGRESGEQYF | TGCAGTGTCCCTAGCGGGAGGGAATCTGGGGAGCAGTACTTC
. | TRBJ2-5 | TRBV18 | TRBD1 | CASSPRQGGKTQYF | TGTGCCAGCTCACCAAGACAGGGTGGGAAGACCCAGTACTTC
few | TRBJ1-5 | TRBV15 | TRBD1 | CATRGQGYQPQHF | TGTGCCACCAGAGGACAGGGCTATCAGCCCCAGCATTTT
. | TRBJ2-1 | TRBV7-9 | . | CASSLTGSSYNEQFF | TGTGCCAGCAGCTTAACCGGGAGCTCCTACAATGAGCAGTTCTTC
. | TRBJ1-6 | TRBV24-1 | . | CATSDSLNSPLHF | TGTGCCACCAGTGATTCCCTTAATTCACCCCTCCACTTT
many | TRBJ2-5 | TRBV25-1 | TRBD1 | CASSESGQGAETQYF | TGTGCCAGCAGTGAATCCGGACAGGGGGCGGAGACCCAGTACTTC
many | TRBJ2-7 | TRBV23-1 | . | CASSQKQGGSYEQYF | TGCGCCAGCAGTCAAAAGCAGGGGGGGTCCTACGAGCAGTACTTC
few | TRBJ2-7 | TRBV11-2 | TRBD2 | CASSSRLAGTYEQYF | TGTGCCAGCAGCTCTAGACTAGCGGGTACCTACGAGCAGTACTTC
many | TRBJ2-1 | TRBV27 | TRBD2 | CASTREATSNEQFF | TGTGCCAGCACTCGGGAGGCAACTTCCAATGAGCAGTTCTTC
many | TRBJ2-1 | TRBV7-3 | TRBD2 | CASSLLREGDNEQFF | TGTGCCAGCAGCTTACTACGGGAGGGGGACAATGAGCAGTTCTTC
. | TRBJ1-5 | TRBV6-1 | . | CASSELLDGPYQPQHF | TGTGCCAGCAGTGAACTTTTAGACGGACCGTATCAGCCCCAGCATTTT
many | TRBJ1-3 | TRBV29-1 | . | CSVDKTASGNTIYF | TGCAGCGTCGACAAGACAGCCTCTGGAAACACCATATATTTT
. | TRBJ2-5 | TRBV2 | . | CASSVDSETQYF | TGTGCCAGCAGTGTGGACAGTGAGACCCAGTACTTC
. | TRBJ1-1 | TRBV7-2 | TRBD1 | CASSSRTGANTEAFF | TGTGCCAGCAGCTCCCGGACAGGGGCGAACACTGAAGCTTTCTTT
. | TRBJ2-5 | TRBV20-1 | . | CSASTGTGETQYF | TGCAGTGCTAGTACAGGGACGGGGGAGACCCAGTACTTC
. | TRBJ2-1 | TRBV7-9 | . | CASSLLQGTSEQFF | TGTGCCAGCAGCTTACTTCAGGGTACAAGTGAGCAGTTCTTC
. | TRBJ2-2 | TRBV7-3 | . | CASSLTGAPGELFF | TGTGCCAGCAGCTTAACAGGGGCTCCCGGGGAGCTGTTTTTT
few | TRBJ1-5 | TRBV15 | . | CATSRDLFTGGQPQHF | TGTGCCACCAGCAGAGATTTGTTCACCGGAGGTCAGCCCCAGCATTTT